This T cell receptor (beta chain) was sequenced in a study of a mutant IDH1 vaccine in newly diagnosed glioma. Measured with immunoSEQ multiplex PCR; TCRdb has only the in-frame clones, and not every one. The sample includes over 55,000 clones, around 80% seen only once; the top ten take 4.6%. Time point indicated: baseline, week 1 (first vaccination visit). Sample treatment: pre-vaccination baseline after standard-of-care therapy. Each tumor in the donors was a new WHO grade 3 or 4 astrocytoma, IDH1-mutant and ATRX-lost. With V trimmed by 5 bases and J by 7 bases, 15 bases remained unmatched. The CDR3 covers 17 residues. The germline V gene has CDR1 PRHDT and CDR2 FYEKMQ (reference sequence).

The sample here was peripheral blood mononuclear cells (PBMCs), taken from a glioma patient treated with radiotherapy, temozolomide or both. The clonotype was recovered from a woman under 30 with glioma. Some clones in this sample may be carry-over from other donors' samples. The V and J genes are TRBV13 and TRBJ2-1, with TRBD2 identical over 9 bases. CDR3 loop: CASSTRGLAGNKNEQFF. DNA for the CDR3: TGTGCCAGCAGCACCCGTGGGCTAGCGGGAAATAAGAATGAGCAGTTCTTC.